Shown below are 22 T cell receptor beta chains from a single sample sequenced in a study of T cells in Graves' hyperthyroidism and ophthalmopathy. RNA transcripts served as the template for amplifying TCR beta CDR3 regions. The study used the HTBI primer set for a first-round RT-PCR of the TCR CDR3. One entry per CDR3 protein, called by TCRdb with MiXCR from the multiplex PCR reads. The sample yields roughly 180,000 distinct CDR3 sequences, less than 10% seen once. Sequencing input: blood. The receptors were sampled from a young woman with Graves' hyperthyroidism that later progressed to Graves' ophthalmopathy.

The table lists this clonotype with many counts. The genes are TRBV4-1 and TRBJ1-5; 7 bases map to TRBD1. J lost 7 bases, V lost 1 base, and 4 bases had no gene match. Per the germline V gene, CDR1 is MGHRA and CDR2 is YSYEKL. This CDR3 comprises 14 residues. This CDR3 reads CASSQGQGRQPQHF. CDR3 coding DNA: TGCGCCAGCAGCCAAGGACAGGGTAGGCAGCCCCAGCATTTT.

This clonotype has ten or more counts. The CDR3 sequence: CASSQVSDSYNEQFF. CDR3 in DNA: TGTGCCAGCAGCCAAGTATCGGACTCCTACAATGAGCAGTTCTTC. This chain connects TRBV3-1 to TRBJ2-1; D unresolved. Germline V gene sequence: CDR1 LGHDT, CDR2 YNNKEL (reference sequence). V was clipped by 1 base and J by 0 bases, with 7 bases between them. The CDR3 extends over 15 amino acids.

This clonotype was seen many times. The rearrangement links TRBV20-1 to TRBJ1-4, with D perhaps TRBD1 (6 bases). V shed 5 bases and J shed 0 bases, with 10 bases lying between them. In germline, CDR1 is DFQATT, CDR2 SNEGSKA (reference sequence). This CDR3 comprises 14 residues. For the CDR3, the DNA is TGCAGTGCTTGGACAGTCGCAACTAATGAAAAACTGTTTTTT. It yields the protein CSAWTVATNEKLFF.

This clonotype has only a few counts. The rearrangement links TRBV7-9 to TRBJ2-7; D not certain. The V end was cut by 1 base, the J end by 1 base, with 11 bases between. Germline assignment: CDR1 SEHNR and CDR2 FQNEAQ (reference sequence). The length of the CDR3 is 15 residues. CDR3: CASSLEAGNSYEQYF. CDR3 DNA: TGTGCCAGCAGCTTAGAGGCAGGAAATTCCTACGAGCAGTACTTC. The entire variable domain, with the rest obtained from reference TRBV7-9 and TRBJ2-7, is as follows: DTGVSQNPRHKITKRGQNVTFRCDPISEHNRLYWYRQTLGQGPEFLTYFQNEAQLEKSRLLSDRFSAERPKGSFSTLEIQRTEQGDSAMYLCASSLEAGNSYEQYFGPGTRLTVT.

This clonotype has a count of ten or more. The gene calls are TRBV11-2 and TRBJ2-1; D is unclear. CDR3 length: 16 residues. Germline loops: CDR1 SGHAT, CDR2 FQNNGV. Between the trimmed V and J ends, which lost 2 bases and 4 bases, there was a span of 15 bases. CDR3: CASSLIPPSAYNEQFF. CDR3 in DNA: TGTGCCAGCAGCTTAATACCCCCGTCCGCTTACAATGAGCAGTTCTTC.

The rearrangement uses TRBV20-1 and TRBJ2-3; D not certain. Germline V lookup: CDR1 DFQATT, CDR2 SNEGSKA (reference sequence). This CDR3 spans 13 amino acids. Between the trimmed V and J ends, which lost 0 bases and 0 bases, there was a span of 4 bases. In DNA, the CDR3 is TGCAGTGCTAGAGATGATAGCACAGATACGCAGTATTTT. This codes for CSARDDSTDTQYF.

This clonotype is a singleton in its sample. A much more abundant neighbour one base away suggests this may be a read error. The chain employs TRBV28 and TRBJ2-5; D possibly corresponds to TRBD2 (6 bases). Looked up from germline, CDR1 is MDHEN and CDR2 is SYDVKM. CDR3 length equals 14 residues. The CDR3 here is CAGSRGTTKETQYF. CDR3 nucleotide sequence: TGTGCCGGCAGTCGCGGGACGACGAAAGAGACCCAGTACTTC.

As for this clonotype: A clone one base away is much larger, so this may be a read error. The chain combines TRBV7-2 with TRBJ2-1, with 7 bases aligning to TRBD2. V gave up 5 bases and J gave up 0 bases; unmatched junction bases: 10. The CDR3 totals 17 residues. CDR1 and CDR2 from the germline V gene are SGHTA and FQGNSA. The CDR3 spells CASSPPSGASSYNEQFF. The CDR3 DNA follows: TGTGCCAGCAGCCCCCCTAGCGGAGCCAGCTCCTACAATGAGCAGTTCTTC.

The V call is TRBV15, the J call TRBJ2-3; D is unresolved. From germline, CDR1 is LNHNV and CDR2 YYDKDF (reference sequence). This CDR3 spans 13 amino acids. Between the trimmed V and J ends, which lost 0 bases and 1 base, there was a span of 2 bases. The CDR3 bases are TGTGCCACCAGCAGAGACCGCACAGATACGCAGTATTTT. It translates to CATSRDRTDTQYF.

This clonotype was observed at least ten times. The V gene is TRBV28, the J gene TRBJ1-3, with D unresolved. Germline values: CDR1 MDHEN, CDR2 SYDVKM. This CDR3 spans 17 amino acids. V dropped 3 bases and J dropped 2 bases, with 17 bases sitting between them. The DNA for the CDR3 is TGTGCCAGCAGTTTTGGACGCCCAAATTTGACTGGAAACACCATATATTTT. Translation gives CASSFGRPNLTGNTIYF.

This clonotype came up many times. The rearrangement joins TRBV7-8 to TRBJ2-5, with 9 nucleotides matching TRBD2. CDR1 and CDR2 from the germline V gene are SGHVS and FQNEAQ. The CDR3 runs 15 residues. The J segment lost 10 bases and the V segment lost 5 bases, leaving 14 bases of the junction unmatched. CDR3 coding DNA: TGTGCCAGCAGCCTGAGCGAGCGGGAGGATGGTCTCCAGTACTTC. As protein: CASSLSEREDGLQYF.

This clonotype was found many times. The V and J genes are TRBV19 and TRBJ1-5; 10 bases line up with TRBD1. This CDR3 is 14 amino acids long. V lost 4 bases, J lost 5 bases, and 2 bases stayed unmatched. CDR1 and CDR2 (germline): LNHDA, SQIVND (reference sequence). Written as DNA, the CDR3 is TGTGCCAGTAGTACGGGACAGGGGTATCAGCCCCAGCATTTT. Translation: CASSTGQGYQPQHF.

This clonotype has ten or more counts. The rearrangement uses TRBV29-1 and TRBJ1-2; no reliable D call. Germline CDR1 and CDR2: SQVTM and ANQGSEA. CDR3 length: 12 amino acids. Trimming removed 5 bases from V and 2 bases from J, with 9 bases in between. This CDR3 is CSVRIQNYGYTF. CDR3 bases: TGCAGCGTTCGGATACAGAACTATGGCTACACCTTC.

This clonotype has ten or more counts. The J gene is TRBJ1-5, the V gene TRBV2; unclear D gene. The V gene lost 0 bases and the J gene lost 2 bases, with 11 bases spanning the gap. Germline CDR1 SNHLY, CDR2 FYNNEI. The CDR3 extends over 16 amino acids. CDR3 nucleotide sequence: TGTGCCAGCAGTGAAGCGCGTCTACGGGGCAATCAGCCCCAGCATTTT. Protein sequence: CASSEARLRGNQPQHF. The complete variable domain, with remaining parts taken from reference TRBV2 and TRBJ1-5, reads EPEVTQTPSHQVTQMGQEVILRCVPISNHLYFYWYRQILGQKVEFLVSFYNNEISEKSEIFDDQFSVERPDGSNFTLKIRSTKLEDSAMYFCASSEARLRGNQPQHFGDGTRLSIL.

To note about this clonotype: This could be a read error, since a much larger clone is one nucleotide away. V is TRBV7-3 and J is TRBJ2-1; 13 nucleotides match TRBD2. Germline CDR1 SGHTA, CDR2 FQGTGA. Trimming took 6 bases from V and 9 from J; bases not matched to a gene: 11. CDR3 length: 16 residues. CDR3 amino acids: CASSIPGTSGNSEQFF. CDR3 nucleotides: TGTGCCAGCAGTATCCCCGGGACTAGCGGGAACAGTGAGCAGTTCTTC.

The V gene is TRBV4-1, the J gene TRBJ1-1; D uncertain. The CDR3 sequence is 14 residues long. Germline values: CDR1 MGHRA, CDR2 YSYEKL. V shed 1 base and J shed 7 bases, with 13 bases lying between them. CDR3 DNA sequence: TGCGCCAGCAGCCAAGTGAGTCTGACCCGTGAAGCTTTCTTT. Translating gives CASSQVSLTREAFF.

The table lists this clonotype with a few counts. The gene calls are TRBV20-1 and TRBJ2-7; the match to TRBD2 covers 11 bases. CDR1 and CDR2 (germline): DFQATT, SNEGSKA (reference sequence). The junction had 16 bases not matched to a gene; V was cut back by 6 bases and J by 0 bases. The CDR3 spans 18 residues. CDR3 amino acids: CSAQGIAGGSLSSYEQYF. CDR3 nucleotides: TGCAGTGCCCAAGGAATAGCGGGGGGGAGCCTAAGCTCCTACGAGCAGTACTTC.

The table lists this clonotype with many counts. V gene TRBV28 combines with J gene TRBJ2-3; TRBD1 aligns across 9 bases. The CDR3 has 15 residues. V was pared by 6 bases and J by 5 bases, with 9 bases of the junction left unmatched. The V gene's germline CDR1 is MDHEN and CDR2 SYDVKM. Here the CDR3 DNA reads TGTGCCAGCAGCATCACCGGGACAGGGATAGATACGCAGTATTTT. Its protein is CASSITGTGIDTQYF.

This clonotype has at least ten counts. The chain recombines TRBV15 with TRBJ1-5; D uncertain. The V and J ends lost 5 bases and 0 bases respectively, with 8 bases between them. The germline V gene encodes CDR1 LNHNV and CDR2 YYDKDF (reference sequence). The CDR3 sequence is 14 residues long. CDR3 sequence (DNA): TGTGCCACCAGCTACGACAATAGCAATCAGCCCCAGCATTTT. Translating gives CATSYDNSNQPQHF. The full variable domain, rest sourced from reference TRBV15 and TRBJ1-5, is DAMVIQNPRYQVTQFGKPVTLSCSQTLNHNVMYWYQQKSSQAPKLLFHYYDKDFNNEADTPDNFQSRRPNTSFCFLDIRSPGLGDTAMYLCATSYDNSNQPQHFGDGTRLSIL.

Only a few counts were recorded for this clonotype. This chain connects TRBV30 to TRBJ2-7; either TRBD1 or TRBD2 may fit D (5 bases each). Germline V lookup: CDR1 GTSNPN, CDR2 SVGIG (reference sequence). V was trimmed by 0 bases and J by 1 base, leaving 13 bases between them. The CDR3 sequence is 15 residues long. The CDR3 sequence: CAWSVLGVKSYEQYF. The CDR3 DNA reads TGTGCCTGGAGTGTACTGGGGGTGAAGTCCTACGAGCAGTACTTC.

This clonotype has more than one count but fewer than ten. This sequence joins TRBV4-2 and TRBJ2-7, with D possibly TRBD2 on 7 matching bases. Trimming left V 6 bases short and J 1 base short, with 16 bases between. The length of the CDR3 is 15 residues. Germline V gene sequence: CDR1 LGHNA, CDR2 YNFKEQ. The CDR3 DNA reads as TGTGCCAGCAGTCCCGGGGAGGGGACATCCTACGAGCAGTACTTC. It translates to CASSPGEGTSYEQYF.

This clonotype has at least ten counts. The chain uses TRBV13 and TRBJ2-2, with 8 positions matching TRBD1. The ends lost 2 bases at V and 5 bases at J; junction bases unmatched: 4. The CDR3 loop spans 15 amino acids. Germline-derived CDR1 and CDR2 are PRHDT and FYEKMQ (reference sequence). Written as DNA, the CDR3 is TGTGCCAGCAGCTTATCCCGACAGGGGACCGGGGAGCTGTTTTTT. It encodes CASSLSRQGTGELFF.